A single sample is the source of the 11 T cell receptor beta chains below, sequenced in a study of blood T cell repertoires in COVID-19. Method: immunoSEQ multiplex PCR; TCRdb's copy keeps in-frame clones and lacks some. The table includes roughly 180,000 clones, 94% detected once. The source material was peripheral blood. The receptors here all came from a man between 25 and 39 years old with COVID-19, enrolled during active disease.

V usage is TRBV6-5 and J usage is TRBJ2-3; the D gene is possibly TRBD2 (5 bases). The CDR3 has 13 residues. V was clipped by 6 bases and J by 5 bases, with 12 bases between them. In germline, CDR1 is MNHEY, CDR2 SVGAGI. DNA for the CDR3: TGTGCCAGCAGCAATAGCGACGAAGATACGCAGTATTTT. Translation: CASSNSDEDTQYF.

The CDR3 loop reads CASSQGTGGVETQYF. The CDR3 DNA sequence: TGCGCCAGCAGCCAAGGGACAGGGGGTGTCGAGACCCAGTACTTC. This sequence joins TRBV5-1 and TRBJ2-5; 11 nucleotides match TRBD1. CDR1 and CDR2 from the germline V gene are SGHRS and YFSETQ. The J segment lost 5 bases and the V segment lost 4 bases, leaving 7 bases of the junction unmatched. The CDR3 is 15 residues long.

The chain carries TRBV6-6 and TRBJ2-5; D may be TRBD1 (6 bases). Germline CDR1 MNHNY, CDR2 SVGAGI (reference sequence). The CDR3 runs to 15 residues. The V end lost 2 bases, the J end lost 0 bases, and 10 bases lay between the germline ends. The CDR3, as DNA: TGTGCCAGCAGTTACCAAGGACAGAACCAAGAGACCCAGTACTTC. As protein: CASSYQGQNQETQYF.

The chain links TRBV7-2 to TRBJ1-3; D unclear. The germline V gene has CDR1 SGHTA and CDR2 FQGNSA. The CDR3 totals 14 residues. Trimming took off 0 bases at V and 4 bases at J, with 7 bases between the two ends. The CDR3 loop reads CASSLAGRGNTIYF. The CDR3 nucleotides read TGTGCCAGCAGCTTAGCCGGTCGCGGAAACACCATATATTTT.

This sequence joins TRBV7-9 and TRBJ1-1; TRBD1 is a possible D gene (6 bases). Per germline, CDR1 SEHNR and CDR2 FQNEAQ (reference sequence). There are 14 residues in the CDR3. V was cut by 5 bases and J by 1 base, with 11 bases left in between. The CDR3 region is CASSRQAGNTEAFF. CDR3 sequence (DNA): TGTGCCAGCAGCCGACAGGCGGGGAACACTGAAGCTTTCTTT. Combining the CDR3 with reference TRBV7-9 and TRBJ1-1 gives the whole variable domain DTGVSQNPRHKITKRGQNVTFRCDPISEHNRLYWYRQTLGQGPEFLTYFQNEAQLEKSRLLSDRFSAERPKGSFSTLEIQRTEQGDSAMYLCASSRQAGNTEAFFGQGTRLTVV.

V usage is TRBV15 and J usage is TRBJ2-3; perhaps TRBD1 as D (6 bases). Germline V gene lookup returns CDR1 LNHNV and CDR2 YYDKDF (reference sequence). The CDR3 sequence is 15 residues long. Trimming stripped 2 bases from V and 0 bases from J, with 9 bases between. DNA for the CDR3: TGTGCCACCAGCAGAAAACAGGGAAGCACAGATACGCAGTATTTT. Translating it yields CATSRKQGSTDTQYF.

The genes are TRBV5-1 and TRBJ1-1; 7 bases line up with TRBD1. CDR1 is SGHRS and CDR2 is YFSETQ in the germline V gene. Trimming cost V 7 bases and J 3 bases; bases outside gene matches: 9. This CDR3 is 14 amino acids long. Here the CDR3 DNA reads TGCGCCAGCGCCTATGACAGGGCTGACACTGAAGCTTTCTTT. It translates to CASAYDRADTEAFF.

The CDR3 region has the DNA TGCGCCAGCAGCTCGGGGGTTGTGATATGGGGTAATGAAAAACTGTTTTTT. This gives the protein CASSSGVVIWGNEKLFF. The chain joins TRBV5-1 to TRBJ1-4; possible D gene TRBD1, 5 bases. Germline CDR1 and CDR2: SGHRS and YFSETQ. V was shortened by 3 bases and J by 4 bases, with 19 bases between the two germline ends. The CDR3 runs 17 residues.

The CDR3 DNA is TGTGCCATCAGTGAGTCAGGGAGGAACACTGAAGCTTTCTTT. Its translation is CAISESGRNTEAFF. The chain couples TRBV10-3 to TRBJ1-1; D call uncertain. The CDR3 sequence is 14 residues long. Germline lookup yields CDR1 ENHRY and CDR2 SYGVKD. Trimming left V 0 bases short and J 1 base short, with 6 bases between.

The chain joins TRBV6-5 to TRBJ1-5, with D maybe TRBD1 (5 bases). Trimming took 4 bases from V and 6 from J, leaving 10 bases between them. CDR3 length: 13 residues. In germline, CDR1 is MNHEY, CDR2 SVGAGI. CDR3 loop: CASSSRDFQPQHF. Written as DNA, the CDR3 is TGTGCCAGCAGTTCCAGGGACTTTCAGCCCCAGCATTTT.

The J gene is TRBJ1-2, the V gene TRBV18, with D perhaps TRBD1 (5 bases). The CDR3 runs to 15 residues. CDR1 and CDR2 (germline): KGHSH, LQKENI. Trimming removed 6 bases from V and 3 bases from J, with 17 bases in between. The DNA of the CDR3 is TGTGCCAGCTCGCGACATGAGAAAGGGGACTATGGCTACACCTTC. Its protein product is CASSRHEKGDYGYTF.